The clone carrying this TCR beta chain was observed at least ten times. V shed 6 bases and J shed 0 bases, with 12 bases lying between them. Germline lookup yields CDR1 DFQATT and CDR2 SNEGSKA (reference sequence). The length of the CDR3 is 14 residues. The data are from a study of read filtering for tumor transcriptome and immune sequencing. For the study at large: 8 or 9 patients were R-ISS I, approximately 15 were R-ISS II, 6 or 7 were R-ISS III.

From roughly 0.4 ug of RNA, a library with molecular barcoded alpha/delta and beta/gamma adaptors was made. TCRdb redid the calling of the reads with MiXCR, one entry per CDR3 protein. The top ten hold 15% of the sample, which has 94,000 or so distinct CDR3 sequences, about 12% seen once. This TCR was recovered from a donor at least 40 years old with multiple myeloma. The rearrangement uses TRBV20-1 and TRBJ2-1, with D possibly TRBD1 on 5 matching bases. The sequenced material came from a population of CD138-negative cells sorted from bone marrow. CDR3 in DNA: TGCAGTGCGAGCACAGGTAGCTCCTACAATGAGCAGTTCTTC. Translating it yields CSASTGSSYNEQFF.